This TCR beta chain was recovered during a study of follicular helper T cells after annual influenza vaccination. As to time point: 2015-2016 season, 7 days after influenza vaccination. The germline V gene has CDR1 LNHDA and CDR2 SQIVND (reference sequence). The CDR3 spans 16 residues. Trimming took 1 base from V and 6 from J, leaving 15 bases between them. The repertoire was sequenced with immunoSEQ multiplex PCR; TCRdb's copy has only in-frame clones and lacks some. The table records 4,000 to 5,500 clones, more than 80% of them present only once. The chain recombines TRBV19 with TRBJ2-2; D gene ambiguous. The source of this sequence is an adult who received the influenza vaccine. The specimen comprised CXCR5+ CD38- circulating T follicular helper cells from blood, sampled 7 days after influenza vaccination. Subset described: circulating Tfh, non-naive CD4+CXCR5+PD-1+ (ICOS+CD38+ or ICOS-CD38-). This chain's CDR3 is CASSIVRVSGAGELFF. The CDR3 nucleotides are TGTGCCAGTAGTATAGTTAGGGTTTCGGGCGCCGGGGAGCTGTTTTTT.